This T cell receptor beta chain was identified during a study of shared clonotypes between healthy human individuals. Study results and limitations: Clonotype sharing across four donors was observed for about 5.5% of naive CD4 clonotypes.

As to this clone: What it recognizes is unknown.

All of the donors resided in Nashville, Tennessee, and each was a Caucasian adult. The table came from immunoSEQ multiplex PCR; TCRdb's copy has only in-frame clones and leaves some out. The sample lists approximately 740,000 clones, approximately 79% seen once, with 1.5% to 2% in the top ten. Germline V CDR1 and CDR2: LNHDA, SQIVND (reference sequence). The CDR3 runs 14 residues. Trimming removed 5 bases at V and 8 bases at J, with 15 bases between. The sequence was obtained from a woman aged 25-40 years in good health. The genes are TRBV19 and TRBJ2-2, with D uncertain. Sequencing was performed on memory CD4+ T cells sorted from blood. Subset in this sample: CD45RA-negative fraction. CDR3 DNA sequence: TGTGCCAGTAGTCTCCGGACGTTGTTGGGGGAGCTGTTTTTT. Its translation: CASSLRTLLGELFF.